This TCR beta chain was found in a study of blood T cell repertoires in COVID-19. Libraries were prepared by immunoSEQ multiplex PCR; TCRdb keeps only in-frame clonotypes and omits some of them. The sample carries roughly 180,000 clones, 75% to 85% recorded once. The germline V and J ends were trimmed by 3 bases and 4 bases, with 12 bases remaining between them. CDR1 and CDR2 from the germline V gene are GTSNPN and SVGIG (reference sequence). The CDR3 totals 13 residues. This clone has just one count. Participant-given clinical history determined each cohort assignment. Donors in Cohort 3 who had recovered were those with two negative PCRs, healthcare professional clearance, or resolution of their symptoms.

The receptor's source is a man in his forties who had recovered from COVID-19. Material: PBMCs or T cells enriched from blood (not recorded which). The genes are TRBV30 and TRBJ1-1; no firm D call. CDR3 DNA: TGTGCCTGGAGAGTGGGCCCTGGCACTGAAGCTTTCTTT. The encoded protein is CAWRVGPGTEAFF.